These 19 T cell receptor beta chains were all obtained from the same sample, sequenced in a study of shared T cell receptors in the human thymus. Sequencing was performed with immunoSEQ multiplex PCR; in TCRdb, only in-frame clones are kept and a portion is missing. Among approximately 580,000 clones, around 78% were seen once, and the ten largest hold more than 0.01%. The same specimen was also included in a second study, on human thymus T cells.

The sequenced sample was thymocytes. These receptors were taken from a boy in the first two years of life with a congenital heart defect.

The chain employs TRBV5-1 and TRBJ2-1, with 13 bases identical to TRBD2. The CDR3 length is 18 residues. The trim removed 3 bases at V and 1 base at J, leaving 7 bases unmatched. The germline gives CDR1 SGHRS, CDR2 YFSETQ. The CDR3 region is CASSWTSGSPISYNEQFF. CDR3 nucleotide sequence: TGCGCCAGCAGCTGGACTAGCGGGAGCCCGATTTCCTACAATGAGCAGTTCTTC. The variable domain in full, completed from reference TRBV5-1 and TRBJ2-1, reads KAGVTQTPRYLIKTRGQQVTLSCSPISGHRSVSWYQQTPGQGLQFLFEYFSETQRNKGNFPGRFSGRQFSNSRSEMNVSTLELGDSALYLCASSWTSGSPISYNEQFFGPGTRLTVL.

The chain has TRBV27 and TRBJ1-1, with 7 bases aligning to TRBD1. V lost 6 bases, J lost 2 bases, and 15 bases stayed unmatched. CDR3 length equals 17 residues. CDR1 MNHEY and CDR2 SMNVEV come from the germline V gene (reference sequence). The CDR3 nucleotides are TGTGCCAGCAGCCACCGGCCGGGACAGTGTAATAACACTGAAGCTTTCTTT. It translates to CASSHRPGQCNNTEAFF.

The rearrangement links TRBV7-6 to TRBJ2-7, with D perhaps matching TRBD2 (7 bases). Germline CDR1 reads SGHVS; CDR2 reads FNYEAQ. The CDR3 loop spans 16 amino acids. Trimming shortened V by 4 bases and J by 2 bases, and 18 bases separated the two germline ends. DNA of the CDR3: TGTGCCAGCAGCTCAGGGGTAAGGGGGGGTACCTACGAGCAGTACTTC. Translating gives CASSSGVRGGTYEQYF.

This chain uses TRBV7-3 with TRBJ1-1; 9 bases fit TRBD1. There are 14 residues in the CDR3. In germline, CDR1 is SGHTA, CDR2 FQGTGA. J lost 4 bases, V lost 5 bases, and 5 bases had no gene match. The CDR3 nucleotides read TGTGCCAGCAGCGCTGACAGGGGGGGCACTGAAGCTTTCTTT. Translating it yields CASSADRGGTEAFF.

The gene calls are TRBV6-5 and TRBJ2-1; D might be TRBD2 (6 bases). Trimming removed 6 bases at V and 10 bases at J, with 13 bases between. The CDR3 runs 12 residues. Germline V gives CDR1 MNHEY, CDR2 SVGAGI. The chain's CDR3 is CASSPGGAEQFF. The CDR3 region has the DNA TGTGCCAGCAGCCCTGGCGGGGCGGAGCAGTTCTTC.

This sequence joins TRBV29-1 and TRBJ2-7; 7 bases line up with TRBD2. The CDR3 spans 13 residues. Germline V gene lookup returns CDR1 SQVTM and CDR2 ANQGSEA. The V and J ends lost 0 bases and 3 bases, in that order; junction bases with no gene match: 2. The CDR3 nucleotides read TGCAGCGTTGAAGAGGGAGGGAGCTACGAGCAGTACTTC. Its protein is CSVEEGGSYEQYF.

This chain's CDR3 is CASSDRVLANTIYF. In nucleotides, the CDR3 is TGTGCCAGTAGCGACAGGGTTTTGGCAAACACCATATATTTT. The V and J genes are TRBV19 and TRBJ1-3; 7 bases are shared with TRBD1. Trimming at V came to 6 bases and at J to 6 bases, leaving 8 bases not matched to a gene. Germline lookup yields CDR1 LNHDA and CDR2 SQIVND (reference sequence). The CDR3 covers 14 residues.

The V and J genes are TRBV10-3 and TRBJ2-7; 9 bases align to TRBD1. V trimming: 6 bases; J trimming: 9 bases; junction bases outside the gene matches: 12. Looked up from germline, CDR1 is ENHRY and CDR2 is SYGVKD. CDR3 length equals 14 residues. The CDR3 DNA follows: TGTGCCATCAGCACCGGGACAGGGATGTCCTGGCAGTACTTC. It translates to CAISTGTGMSWQYF.

J is TRBJ2-5 and V is TRBV5-1; perhaps TRBD1 as D (5 bases). Germline V CDR1 and CDR2: SGHRS, YFSETQ. The CDR3 contains 17 residues. V was shortened by 0 bases and J by 3 bases, with 18 bases between the two germline ends. The CDR3, as DNA: TGCGCCAGCAGCTTGGGATTGAGAATTGGCAGGGAAGAGACCCAGTACTTC. As protein: CASSLGLRIGREETQYF.

The chain is built from TRBV6-5 and TRBJ2-5; D is perhaps TRBD2 (6 bases). Germline CDR1 is MNHEY and CDR2 is SVGAGI. The CDR3 spans 15 residues. Trimming took off 4 bases at V and 5 bases at J, with 17 bases between the two ends. The CDR3 loop reads CASSSGGKEWETQYF. The CDR3, as DNA: TGTGCCAGCAGTTCTGGCGGGAAGGAGTGGGAGACCCAGTACTTC.

The genes are TRBV7-9 and TRBJ1-2, with D perhaps matching TRBD1 (6 bases). From germline, CDR1 is SEHNR and CDR2 FQNEAQ (reference sequence). Trimming removed 1 base from V and 1 base from J, with 7 bases in between. The CDR3 runs to 14 residues. In DNA form, the CDR3 reads TGTGCCAGCAGCTTAGGGGACATTAACTATGGCTACACCTTC. It translates to CASSLGDINYGYTF.

This chain links TRBV30 with TRBJ2-2, with D possibly being TRBD1 (5 bases). The CDR3 consists of 13 residues. The germline V gene encodes CDR1 GTSNPN and CDR2 SVGIG (reference sequence). Trimming stripped 1 base from V and 4 bases from J, with 7 bases between. The CDR3 sequence is CAWSGRVTGELFF. CDR3 nucleotides: TGTGCCTGGAGTGGCAGGGTCACCGGGGAGCTGTTTTTT.

The chain joins TRBV7-9 to TRBJ2-2; 10 positions match TRBD2. The CDR3 runs to 17 residues. Germline V gene data show CDR1 as SEHNR and CDR2 as FQNEAQ (reference sequence). V trimming: 2 bases; J trimming: 1 base; junction bases outside the gene matches: 4. The CDR3 coding sequence is TGTGCCAGCAGCTTAAGGACTAGCGGTTGGAACACCGGGGAGCTGTTTTTT. Residues: CASSLRTSGWNTGELFF.

V gene TRBV28 combines with J gene TRBJ1-5; D perhaps matches TRBD1 (6 bases). Germline loops: CDR1 MDHEN, CDR2 SYDVKM. CDR3 size: 16 residues. The ends were cut back, 5 bases at V and 5 bases at J, with 19 bases in the middle. For the CDR3, the DNA is TGTGCCAGCAGTCCCCAAGGGAGGGGGTTACATCAGCCCCAGCATTTT. Protein product: CASSPQGRGLHQPQHF.

This rearrangement joins TRBV5-1 to TRBJ2-3; a possible D gene is TRBD1 (5 bases). In germline, CDR1 is SGHRS, CDR2 YFSETQ. Between the trimmed V and J ends, which lost 0 bases and 2 bases, there was a span of 16 bases. The CDR3 runs 17 residues. The CDR3 protein is CASSLVQGPRVTDTQYF. The CDR3 coding sequence is TGCGCCAGCAGCTTGGTCCAGGGTCCAAGGGTCACAGATACGCAGTATTTT.

The chain recombines TRBV30 with TRBJ2-1, with 7 nucleotides matching TRBD1. Germline values: CDR1 GTSNPN, CDR2 SVGIG (reference sequence). The CDR3 totals 16 residues. V lost 0 bases to trimming and J lost 5 bases; unmatched junction nucleotides: 10. CDR3 bases: TGTGCCTGGAGTGTGGTCGTGGGACAGAGCGACAATGAGCAGTTCTTC. Translated, it gives CAWSVVVGQSDNEQFF. The whole variable domain, remainder taken from reference TRBV30 and TRBJ2-1, is SQTIHQWPATLVQPVGSPLSLECTVEGTSNPNLYWYRQAAGRGLQLLFYSVGIGQISSEVPQNLSASRPQDRQFILSSKKLLLSDSGFYLCAWSVVVGQSDNEQFFGPGTRLTVL.

This clone was found a few times. The V and J genes are TRBV28 and TRBJ2-1, with a tentative D call TRBD1 (6 bases). CDR3 length equals 13 residues. The germline gives CDR1 MDHEN, CDR2 SYDVKM. Trimming left V 2 bases short and J 9 bases short, with 11 bases between. The CDR3, as DNA: TGTGCCAGCAGTTTAGAAGGGGGTGGTGAGCAGTTCTTC. Translation gives CASSLEGGGEQFF.

The chain combines TRBV19 with TRBJ1-4, with D possibly being TRBD1 (5 bases). Trimming removed 5 bases at V and 6 bases at J, with 16 bases between. Germline assignment: CDR1 LNHDA and CDR2 SQIVND (reference sequence). This CDR3 spans 15 amino acids. In DNA, the CDR3 is TGTGCCAGTAGTTCCATCAGGGTGGGCGATGAAAAACTGTTTTTT. Translating gives CASSSIRVGDEKLFF.

The chain carries TRBV5-1 and TRBJ2-7; D might be TRBD1 (6 bases). The CDR3 runs 14 residues. CDR1 SGHRS and CDR2 YFSETQ come from the germline V gene. V lost 2 bases, J lost 3 bases, and 12 bases lay in between. CDR3 region: CASSLGGANYEQYF. CDR3 nucleotides: TGCGCCAGCAGCTTAGGGGGTGCTAACTACGAGCAGTACTTC.